A single sample gave rise to the 15 T cell receptor beta chains below, sequenced in a study of blood T cell repertoires in COVID-19. Libraries were prepared by immunoSEQ multiplex PCR; TCRdb keeps only in-frame clonotypes and omits some of them. This table holds approximately 65,000 clones, about nine tenths found once. Sequenced: peripheral blood. The receptors here all came from a human donor in a cohort sampled during active COVID-19.

V gene TRBV10-3 combines with J gene TRBJ2-1; 10 positions agree with TRBD2. There are 14 residues in the CDR3. Germline-derived CDR1 and CDR2 are ENHRY and SYGVKD. V trimming: 6 bases; J trimming: 8 bases; junction bases outside the gene matches: 7. CDR3 DNA: TGTGCCATCAGGGGTAGCGGGGGGTCGGATGAGCAGTTCTTC. This gives the protein CAIRGSGGSDEQFF.

The rearrangement uses TRBV6-2 or TRBV6-3 and TRBJ1-5, with unresolved D. The ends were cut back, 5 bases at V and 1 base at J, with 12 bases in the middle. The CDR3 runs to 15 residues. In germline, CDR1 is MNHEY, CDR2 SVGEGT. The CDR3 bases are TGTGCCAGCAGTCCAGAGACGGGGAGCAATCAGCCCCAGCATTTT. Protein sequence: CASSPETGSNQPQHF.

The chain carries TRBV19 and TRBJ1-1; a weak D match, TRBD1 (6 bases). V was cut by 6 bases and J by 0 bases, with 8 bases left in between. This CDR3 comprises 13 residues. Germline assignment: CDR1 LNHDA and CDR2 SQIVND (reference sequence). The DNA for the CDR3 is TGTGCCAGTAGAAGGACAGTGAACACTGAAGCTTTCTTT. Translation gives CASRRTVNTEAFF.

The chain has TRBV4-1 and TRBJ2-5, with D possibly matching TRBD2 (7 bases). CDR3 length: 15 residues. Germline CDR1 reads MGHRA; CDR2 reads YSYEKL. Trimming took off 1 base at V and 5 bases at J, with 14 bases between the two ends. This CDR3 reads CASSQGPGGRETQYF. The CDR3, as DNA: TGCGCCAGCAGCCAAGGCCCGGGGGGCCGTGAGACCCAGTACTTC.

The chain employs TRBV7-2 and TRBJ2-3, with 10 nucleotides matching TRBD2. The germline gives CDR1 SGHTA, CDR2 FQGNSA. The trim removed 3 bases at V and 5 bases at J, leaving 8 bases unmatched. The CDR3 covers 16 residues. CDR3 nucleotides: TGTGCCAGCAGCTTCCAGCGGGGGGGCAGGGTAGATACGCAGTATTTT. Translation gives CASSFQRGGRVDTQYF.

The V and J genes are TRBV12-3 or TRBV12-4 and TRBJ1-4; TRBD1 might be the D (6 bases). V dropped 6 bases and J dropped 10 bases, with 15 bases sitting between them. CDR3 length: 13 residues. This CDR3 reads CASSSTGSGKLFF. CDR3 DNA: TGTGCCAGCAGCTCCACAGGGTCTGGAAAACTGTTTTTT.

The chain carries TRBV2 and TRBJ2-2; 9 bases line up with TRBD1. Germline trimming cut 6 bases from V and 1 base from J; bases unmatched to any gene: 9. The germline V gene encodes CDR1 SNHLY and CDR2 FYNNEI. CDR3 length equals 17 residues. The CDR3 sequence is CASRGNPGQGNTGELFF. The CDR3 DNA follows: TGTGCCAGCAGAGGTAACCCGGGACAGGGGAACACCGGGGAGCTGTTTTTT.

The genes are TRBV6-2 or TRBV6-3 and TRBJ2-1; D not resolved. The CDR3 runs 12 residues. Germline lookup yields CDR1 MNHEY and CDR2 SVGEGT. Trimming left V 2 bases short and J 8 bases short, with 7 bases between. CDR3 protein: CASSYNGYEQFF. DNA of the CDR3: TGTGCCAGCAGTTACAACGGGTATGAGCAGTTCTTC.

The chain recombines TRBV2 with TRBJ2-5, with D tentatively TRBD1 (6 bases). The V gene's germline CDR1 is SNHLY and CDR2 FYNNEI. V lost 2 bases, J lost 2 bases, and 15 bases lay in between. The CDR3 contains 16 residues. DNA of the CDR3: TGTGCCAGCAGTGAATGGCAGGGGCGCCCTCAAGAGACCCAGTACTTC. Its protein is CASSEWQGRPQETQYF.

The chain joins TRBV7-6 to TRBJ2-6; D might be TRBD1 (5 bases). V lost 0 bases to trimming and J lost 2 bases, with 8 bases between them. Germline V lookup: CDR1 SGHVS, CDR2 FNYEAQ. This CDR3 has 16 residues. Written as DNA, the CDR3 is TGTGCCAGCAGCTTAGCGAAAGGGGCTGGGGCCAACGTCCTGACTTTC. It translates to CASSLAKGAGANVLTF. Looking up the rest from reference TRBV7-6 and TRBJ2-6 gives the full variable domain: GAGVSQSPRYKVTKRGQDVALRCDPISGHVSLYWYRQALGQGPEFLTYFNYEAQQDKSGLPNDRFSAERPEGSISTLTIQRTEQRDSAMYRCASSLAKGAGANVLTFGAGSRLTVL.

V is TRBV19 and J is TRBJ2-1; 11 nucleotides agree with TRBD1. The V gene's germline CDR1 is LNHDA and CDR2 SQIVND (reference sequence). The length of the CDR3 is 13 residues. V lost 6 bases to trimming and J lost 7 bases; unmatched junction nucleotides: 2. CDR3 sequence: CASRRDRGNEQFF. The DNA of the CDR3 is TGTGCCAGTAGAAGGGACAGGGGGAATGAGCAGTTCTTC.

V is TRBV21-1 and J is TRBJ1-4. TRBV21-1 is a pseudogene. The CDR3 is 16 amino acids. The CDR3 nucleotides are TGTGCCAGCAGCAGGGGGGGCGGGACTCAATACGAAAAACTGTTTTTT. Translated: CASSRGGGTQYEKLFF.

This chain links TRBV18 with TRBJ1-1, with 8 nucleotides matching TRBD1. The CDR3 runs 14 residues. With V trimmed by 8 bases and J by 3 bases, 8 bases remained unmatched. Germline-derived CDR1 and CDR2 are KGHSH and LQKENI. The CDR3 DNA sequence: TGTGCCAGCACTGGACAGGGTGGAGACACTGAAGCTTTCTTT. Its translation is CASTGQGGDTEAFF. Looking up the rest from reference TRBV18 and TRBJ1-1 gives the full variable domain: NAGVMQNPRHLVRRRGQEARLRCSPMKGHSHVYWYRQLPEEGLKFMVYLQKENIIDESGMPKERFSAEFPKEGPSILRIQQVVRGDSAAYFCASTGQGGDTEAFFGQGTRLTVV.

The chain joins TRBV29-1 to TRBJ1-3, with 7 bases that match TRBD1. The CDR3 is 16 amino acids. The V gene end was trimmed by 4 bases and the J gene end by 0 bases; junction bases not matched to a gene: 9. The germline V gene encodes CDR1 SQVTM and CDR2 ANQGSEA. The CDR3 spells CSVGKAGGGSGNTIYF. The CDR3 DNA reads TGCAGCGTTGGAAAAGCAGGGGGTGGCTCTGGAAACACCATATATTTT.

The chain uses TRBV2 and TRBJ1-5; D might be TRBD1 (5 bases). V dropped 7 bases and J dropped 4 bases, with 17 bases sitting between them. Germline V lookup: CDR1 SNHLY, CDR2 FYNNEI. The CDR3 has 15 amino acids. CDR3 protein: CASILGGGGNQPQHF. In DNA form, the CDR3 reads TGTGCCAGCATTCTGGGCGGGGGAGGTAATCAGCCCCAGCATTTT.